This entry describes one T cell receptor (beta chain). Data came from immunoSEQ multiplex PCR; TCRdb stores just in-frame clones and leaves some out. The table shows around 250,000 clones, with around 85% occurring only once. The sample originates from a study of blood T cell repertoires in COVID-19. This CDR3 region has 14 residues. The germline V gene has CDR1 LNHDA and CDR2 SQIVND (reference sequence). V shed 3 bases and J shed 1 base, with 9 bases lying between them. Specimen: PBMCs or T cells enriched from blood (not recorded which). The TCR was taken from a woman between 45 and 60 years old who had recovered from COVID-19. The chain joins TRBV19 to TRBJ1-1; possible D gene TRBD1, 5 bases. The CDR3, as DNA: TGTGCCAGTAGTATCGGACATAGGAACACTGAAGCTTTCTTT. This translates into CASSIGHRNTEAFF.